The T cell receptor (beta chain) under discussion was sequenced for a study of T cells after posttransplantation cyclophosphamide (dated by TCRdb to the mid-2010s). Looking at the study overall: The study tracked T cell repertoire reconstitution by TRB sequencing after myeloablative bone marrow transplantation using posttransplantation cyclophosphamide as GVHD prophylaxis. Samples from 30 to 40 PTCy-treated patients and fewer than 20 related bone marrow donors of those patients were subjected to antigen receptor sequencing. Blood from all 30 or so PTCy patients with 1-year posttransplant specimens was subjected to TRB sequencing. TRB sequencing was also done on up to roughly 3 additional blood samples from 2 to 5.2 years after transplant in 3 patients, and on pretransplant blood from 4 patients. TRA and TRB clonality were tightly correlated in about ten samples, so subsequent TCR analyses focused on TRB only. Public TRB sequences were searched against a database of over 3,600 sequences associated with responses to pathogens, tumor antigens, self-antigens and alloantigens.

The full study reports these points: Across around 40 patients, TRB clonality was highly associated with recipient CMV seropositivity and CMV reactivation, and diversity in PTCy patients was similar to diversity in CNI/methotrexate controls. The TRB repertoires of T cells infiltrating skin or the GI tract showed only limited overlap with the TRB repertoires found in blood. Donor-recipient similarity was low at 1-2 months but increased during the first year, and donor CD8+ memory clones often dominated later blood repertoires.

On the day of marrow donation, related bone marrow donors gave peripheral blood samples. Mononuclear cells from peripheral blood and bone marrow were separated by Ficoll-Hypaque density centrifugation and then cryopreserved. CD4+ and CD8+ T cells, including naive and memory subsets, were sorted by FACS on a FACSAria II. V lost 6 bases and J lost 4 bases, and the count of bases not matched to a germline gene is 11. The germline V gene supplies CDR1 MNHEY and CDR2 SVGAGI. From cysteine to phenylalanine, the CDR3 is 15 amino acids long. This entry keeps only the CDR3 DNA: 45 bases, framed from base 1. With respect to this clone: It has no known antigen specificity. No quality values exist for individual bases; no much larger clone is one base distant.

TRB sequencing was run on genomic DNA with either the immunoSEQ assay at survey resolution or the hsTCRB kit. The authors' analysis ran thus. The immunoSEQ software handled initial read processing, and the LymphoSeq R package was used for repertoire analyses. Clonality was calculated as 1 minus normalized Shannon entropy, and the Gini coefficient was also calculated for each TRB dataset. Phenotypes of unsorted samples were inferred by mapping TRB sequences from sorted subsets of the recipient or donor onto the same recipient's unsorted samples. Imported from immuneACCESS, the table was reduced by TCRdb to in-frame sequences with V and J called. These copies leave out some clones; in studies compared against another copy, an unresolved V gene accounts for under half, and the cause of the remainder is not known. For V, J and clone size, that table is used; D and trimming come from the DNA. This sample comprises around 23,000 clones, 73% of them detected only once. The top ten constitute 0.6% to 0.8% of the sample.

Material: memory CD4+ T cells sorted from PBMCs. This clonotype originated in an older woman in good health, CMV-negative, and a related stem cell transplant donor. The sequence is built from TRBV6-5 and TRBJ1-1, with 7 central nucleotides matching TRBD1. The sequenced DNA is TGTGCCAGCAGCTACGGACAGGCTGGGGCCACTGAAGCTTTCTTT. Translated, it reads CASSYGQAGATEAFF.